This T cell receptor beta chain stems from a study of cytomegalovirus exposure and HLA in healthy donors. Study-wide background: HLA-typed donors were the source of approximately 85 million unique TCRs, which an early data release held.

Vbeta (60) and Jbeta (13) primers were used in the PCR. Measured with immunoSEQ multiplex PCR; TCRdb has only the in-frame clones, and not every one. This table holds 75,000 to 95,000 clones, around 82% found once. Overall study findings and caveats: Most TCR sequences proved rare, with some public TCRs found in many donors. According to a later analysis, most TCR beta chains associated with CMV appeared HLA-restricted.

The CDR3 sequence is 15 residues long. The germline V and J ends were trimmed by 2 bases and 0 bases, with 10 bases remaining between them. CDR1 LGHNA and CDR2 YSLEER come from the germline V gene. Comment on this clone: Its antigen is not identified.

The material sequenced was PBMCs. This sequence originates from a man aged 50-59 years in good health and CMV-seronegative. The chain couples TRBV4-3 to TRBJ1-1; D may be TRBD1 (6 bases). CDR3 loop: CASSQTDRLNTEAFF. In DNA, the CDR3 is TGCGCCAGCAGCCAAACCGACAGGTTGAACACTGAAGCTTTCTTT.